The 27 T cell receptor beta chains below all came from one sample that was sequenced in a study of long-term antiretroviral therapy in people with HIV. Sequencing used immunoSEQ v3.0 at survey level. Assay: immunoSEQ multiplex PCR; the TCRdb copy retains only in-frame clones and omits some. This sample has about 24,000 clones; 80% to 85% occur once, and the top ten carry more than 15%. Sequenced here: unsorted PBMCs, sampled at the start of antiretroviral therapy, before treatment. These receptors were collected from a woman aged 18-29 years with HIV.

The chain has TRBV7-2 and TRBJ2-7; 9 bases are a match to TRBD1. V lost 2 bases to trimming and J lost 4 bases; unmatched junction nucleotides: 6. The CDR3 has 15 amino acids. CDR1 is SGHTA and CDR2 is FQGNSA in the germline V gene. The CDR3 sequence is CASSLSSTGGYEQYF. DNA of the CDR3: TGTGCCAGCAGCTTAAGTTCGACAGGGGGATACGAGCAGTACTTC.

This sequence joins TRBV2 and TRBJ2-7, with 7 bases identical to TRBD1. With V trimmed by 5 bases and J by 2 bases, 6 bases remained unmatched. The CDR3 covers 14 residues. CDR1 is SNHLY, CDR2 FYNNEI, per germline. DNA for the CDR3: TGTGCCAGCAGTCCCGGGACAGTACCCTACGAGCAGTACTTC. The encoded protein is CASSPGTVPYEQYF.

The rearrangement joins TRBV19 to TRBJ1-3, with D perhaps matching TRBD1 (5 bases). The V end lost 7 bases, the J end lost 0 bases, and 13 bases lay between the germline ends. Germline CDR1 reads LNHDA; CDR2 reads SQIVND (reference sequence). The CDR3 is 15 residues long. The DNA for the CDR3 is TGTGCCAGTACGCCGGGGCGAGACTCTGGAAACACCATATATTTT. Protein product: CASTPGRDSGNTIYF.

The J gene is TRBJ2-5, the V gene TRBV7-8, with D hard to call. Germline lookup yields CDR1 SGHVS and CDR2 FQNEAQ. This CDR3 has 13 amino acids. V lost 5 bases, J lost 7 bases, and 14 bases lay in between. This chain's CDR3 is CASSPSDLGTQYF. The CDR3 nucleotides are TGTGCCAGCAGCCCATCGGATCTGGGGACCCAGTACTTC. Full variable domain (remainder filled in from reference TRBV7-8 and TRBJ2-5): GAGVSQSPRYKVAKRGQDVALRCDPISGHVSLFWYQQALGQGPEFLTYFQNEAQLDKSGLPSDRFFAERPEGSVSTLKIQRTQQEDSAVYLCASSPSDLGTQYFGPGTRLLVL.

This clone has only a few counts. The chain employs TRBV27 and TRBJ2-1, with D possibly matching TRBD1 (6 bases). V was cut by 5 bases and J by 0 bases, with 11 bases left in between. This CDR3 is 15 amino acids long. Germline lookup yields CDR1 MNHEY and CDR2 SMNVEV (reference sequence). The CDR3 DNA reads as TGTGCCAGCAGTGGGGACATGAGCTCCTACAATGAGCAGTTCTTC. This gives the protein CASSGDMSSYNEQFF.

This chain links TRBV7-2 with TRBJ2-1, with 13 bases fitting TRBD2. The length of the CDR3 is 16 residues. The ends lost 6 bases at V and 7 bases at J; junction bases unmatched: 9. CDR1 and CDR2 from the germline V gene are SGHTA and FQGNSA. This CDR3 is CASRSTSGGARNEQFF. The CDR3 bases are TGTGCCAGCAGGTCCACTAGCGGGGGGGCTCGAAATGAGCAGTTCTTC.

This clone occurred a few times. CDR3 bases: TGTGCCAGCAGGAAGGCGACCGCCTACGAGCAGTACTTC. This codes for CASRKATAYEQYF. The J gene is TRBJ2-7, the V gene TRBV27; D not resolved. The CDR3 covers 13 residues. Trimming shortened V by 6 bases and J by 2 bases, and 11 bases separated the two germline ends. From germline, CDR1 is MNHEY and CDR2 SMNVEV (reference sequence).

There are a few counts of this clone. The chain employs TRBV6-1 and TRBJ1-5, with a possible D match to TRBD1 (5 bases). The CDR3 runs 19 residues. Trimming cost V 1 base and J 1 base, with 20 bases left between them. CDR1 is MNHNS, CDR2 SASEGT, per germline. CDR3 sequence reads: CASSEDPILYGDSNQPQHF. The CDR3 region has the DNA TGTGCCAGCAGTGAAGACCCTATCCTATATGGGGACAGCAATCAGCCCCAGCATTTT.

The rearrangement uses TRBV10-1 and TRBJ2-1; D is uncertain. The germline V gene encodes CDR1 WNHNN and CDR2 SYGVQD (reference sequence). V lost 3 bases and J 6 bases, leaving 3 bases between the germline ends. This CDR3 spans 11 amino acids. CDR3 protein: CASSDANEQFF. The DNA of the CDR3 is TGCGCCAGCAGTGACGCCAATGAGCAGTTCTTC.

This clone was counted a single time. The chain uses TRBV30 and TRBJ2-2, with D tentatively TRBD1 or TRBD2 (5 bases each). V was shortened by 2 bases and J by 0 bases, with 10 bases between the two germline ends. Germline V gives CDR1 GTSNPN, CDR2 SVGIG (reference sequence). The CDR3 has 15 amino acids. The CDR3 here is CAWSRLGANTGELFF. The CDR3 coding sequence is TGTGCCTGGAGTCGCTTGGGGGCGAACACCGGGGAGCTGTTTTTT. Full variable domain (missing parts from reference TRBV30 and TRBJ2-2): SQTIHQWPATLVQPVGSPLSLECTVEGTSNPNLYWYRQAAGRGLQLLFYSVGIGQISSEVPQNLSASRPQDRQFILSSKKLLLSDSGFYLCAWSRLGANTGELFFGEGSRLTVL.

The CDR3 coding sequence is TGCGCCAGCAGCCAAGATCCGGGGGGATCCTACGAGCAGTACTTC. Translation: CASSQDPGGSYEQYF. The chain employs TRBV4-3 and TRBJ2-7, with 7 bases identical to TRBD2. V gave up 0 bases and J gave up 1 base; unmatched junction bases: 3. From germline, CDR1 is LGHNA and CDR2 YSLEER. The CDR3 covers 15 residues.

This chain connects TRBV27 to TRBJ2-5, with a tentative D call TRBD2 (6 bases). Trimming removed 5 bases at V and 5 bases at J, with 15 bases between. The germline gives CDR1 MNHEY, CDR2 SMNVEV (reference sequence). The CDR3 contains 14 residues. CDR3: CASSPHGAGETQYF. CDR3 bases: TGTGCCAGCAGTCCACACGGGGCGGGGGAGACCCAGTACTTC.

V usage is TRBV28 and J usage is TRBJ1-4; D might be TRBD1 (5 bases). The V gene's germline CDR1 is MDHEN and CDR2 SYDVKM. V was shortened by 6 bases and J by 5 bases, with 13 bases between the two germline ends. This CDR3 is built from 14 residues. CDR3 nucleotides: TGTGCCAGCAGCCCCGGGGGTTCCAATGAAAAACTGTTTTTT. Encoded protein: CASSPGGSNEKLFF. The entire variable domain, with the rest obtained from reference TRBV28 and TRBJ1-4, is as follows: DVKVTQSSRYLVKRTGEKVFLECVQDMDHENMFWYRQDPGLGLRLIYFSYDVKMKEKGDIPEGYSVSREKKERFSLILESASTNQTSMYLCASSPGGSNEKLFFGSGTQLSVL.

The rearrangement uses TRBV4-1 and TRBJ1-1; possibly TRBD1 for D (6 bases). This CDR3 spans 15 amino acids. Germline values: CDR1 MGHRA, CDR2 YSYEKL. The V and J ends lost 0 bases and 2 bases respectively, with 10 bases between them. Here the CDR3 reads CASSQDGTLNTEAFF. Written as DNA, the CDR3 is TGCGCCAGCAGCCAAGACGGGACACTCAACACTGAAGCTTTCTTT.

The V gene is TRBV7-2, the J gene TRBJ2-1; 7 bases are a match to TRBD2. This CDR3 has 15 amino acids. V lost 5 bases to trimming and J lost 6 bases; unmatched junction nucleotides: 10. The germline V gene has CDR1 SGHTA and CDR2 FQGNSA. The CDR3 DNA is TGTGCCAGCAGCCCCCAGACTAGCCGCGGCAATGAGCAGTTCTTC. Translating it yields CASSPQTSRGNEQFF.

The chain recombines TRBV11-3 with TRBJ1-1, with D possibly being TRBD1 (5 bases). Germline lookup yields CDR1 SGHNT and CDR2 YENEEA. The CDR3 has 13 residues. Between the trimmed V and J ends, which lost 1 base and 6 bases, there was a span of 9 bases. The CDR3 nucleotides read TGTGCCAGCAGCTTAGGGTCGGGGGCTGAAGCTTTCTTT. This gives the protein CASSLGSGAEAFF.

The chain joins TRBV7-3 to TRBJ1-1; TRBD1 matches 8 bases. CDR1 is SGHTA, CDR2 FQGTGA, per germline. V lost 6 bases to trimming and J lost 3 bases; unmatched junction nucleotides: 6. The CDR3 is 14 residues long. The CDR3, as DNA: TGTGCCAGCAGGACAGGGGCTGAGGACACTGAAGCTTTCTTT. This translates into CASRTGAEDTEAFF.

This chain's CDR3 is CASSSLSSGTTGELFF. Written as DNA, the CDR3 is TGTGCCAGCAGTTCCCTTTCAAGCGGGACCACCGGGGAGCTGTTTTTT. The chain employs TRBV6-6 and TRBJ2-2; 7 bases line up with TRBD2. In germline, CDR1 is MNHNY, CDR2 SVGAGI (reference sequence). This CDR3 region has 16 residues. J gave up 4 bases and V 4 bases, and 9 bases lay outside the gene matches.

This rearrangement joins TRBV15 to TRBJ2-5; no reliable D call. The CDR3 is made up of 15 amino acids. The germline V and J ends were trimmed by 1 base and 2 bases, with 11 bases remaining between them. CDR1 and CDR2 from the germline V gene are LNHNV and YYDKDF (reference sequence). CDR3 bases: TGTGCCACCAGCAGAGTCGGTGGAGATCAAGAGACCCAGTACTTC. Its protein product is CATSRVGGDQETQYF.

The rearrangement joins TRBV9 to TRBJ2-1; 13 positions agree with TRBD2. V lost 0 bases, J lost 10 bases, and 4 bases stayed unmatched. Germline V lookup: CDR1 SGDLS, CDR2 YYNGEE. The CDR3 runs 15 residues. CDR3 region: CASSVAGLAGQEQFF. The CDR3 DNA follows: TGTGCCAGCAGCGTAGCGGGACTAGCGGGACAGGAGCAGTTCTTC. The full variable domain, completed using reference TRBV9 and TRBJ2-1, is DSGVTQTPKHLITATGQRVTLRCSPRSGDLSVYWYQQSLDQGLQFLIQYYNGEERAKGNILERFSAQQFPDLHSELNLSSLELGDSALYFCASSVAGLAGQEQFFGPGTRLTVL.

The chain couples TRBV21-1 to TRBJ1-1; TRBD1, the table's D call, was not compared with the DNA. TRBV21-1 is described as a pseudogene. CDR3 length: 12 amino acids. CDR3 loop: CASSKQDSEAFF. The DNA of the CDR3 is TGTGCCAGCAGCAAACAGGATTCTGAAGCTTTCTTT.

This chain joins TRBV5-1 and TRBJ2-3; no clear D. The CDR3 is 12 amino acids. In germline, CDR1 is SGHRS, CDR2 YFSETQ. Trimming removed 1 base from V and 5 bases from J, with 5 bases in between. Written as DNA, the CDR3 is TGCGCCAGCAGCTTGTCCCGAGATACGCAGTATTTT. This encodes CASSLSRDTQYF.

This clone has a single count. V usage is TRBV5-6 and J usage is TRBJ2-5; either TRBD1 or TRBD2 may fit D (5 bases each). Germline CDR1 reads SGHDT; CDR2 reads YYEEEE. The CDR3 spans 13 residues. Deletions cut 4 bases from V and 4 bases from J, with 11 bases between. DNA of the CDR3: TGTGCCAGCAGCCGGGACCGCCCAGAGACCCAGTACTTC. Protein sequence: CASSRDRPETQYF.

V is TRBV19 and J is TRBJ2-1; D not resolved. V was cut by 3 bases and J by 0 bases, with 15 bases left in between. CDR3 length equals 17 residues. Per germline, CDR1 LNHDA and CDR2 SQIVND (reference sequence). CDR3 amino acids: CASSINWALSSYNEQFF. The CDR3 DNA follows: TGTGCCAGTAGTATCAACTGGGCCTTGAGCTCCTACAATGAGCAGTTCTTC.

CDR3 DNA: TGTGCCAGCAGTGAGGGCACAGGGAGCGCAGATACGCAGTATTTT. It yields the protein CASSEGTGSADTQYF. The gene calls are TRBV25-1 and TRBJ2-3, with a weak D call TRBD1 (6 bases). The V end was cut by 3 bases, the J end by 4 bases, with 14 bases between. The CDR3 runs to 15 residues. Germline values: CDR1 MGHDK, CDR2 SYGVNS.

This clone was recorded a few times. The chain recombines TRBV28 with TRBJ1-2; possibly TRBD1 for D (6 bases). The CDR3 totals 14 residues. Germline CDR1 and CDR2: MDHEN and SYDVKM. The V and J ends lost 5 bases and 5 bases respectively, with 15 bases between them. The CDR3 nucleotides are TGTGCCAGCAGTCCAGGGGTTCTAGAGTATGGCTACACCTTC. This sequence encodes CASSPGVLEYGYTF.

This clone has a single count. The V gene is TRBV11-2, the J gene TRBJ2-7; the D gene is possibly TRBD1 (6 bases). Germline assignment: CDR1 SGHAT and CDR2 FQNNGV. The CDR3 is made up of 15 amino acids. Trimming pared 0 bases from V and 4 bases from J, leaving 13 bases between. CDR3 loop: CASSLEGDKRYEQYF. CDR3 nucleotide sequence: TGTGCCAGCAGCTTAGAAGGGGACAAAAGATACGAGCAGTACTTC.